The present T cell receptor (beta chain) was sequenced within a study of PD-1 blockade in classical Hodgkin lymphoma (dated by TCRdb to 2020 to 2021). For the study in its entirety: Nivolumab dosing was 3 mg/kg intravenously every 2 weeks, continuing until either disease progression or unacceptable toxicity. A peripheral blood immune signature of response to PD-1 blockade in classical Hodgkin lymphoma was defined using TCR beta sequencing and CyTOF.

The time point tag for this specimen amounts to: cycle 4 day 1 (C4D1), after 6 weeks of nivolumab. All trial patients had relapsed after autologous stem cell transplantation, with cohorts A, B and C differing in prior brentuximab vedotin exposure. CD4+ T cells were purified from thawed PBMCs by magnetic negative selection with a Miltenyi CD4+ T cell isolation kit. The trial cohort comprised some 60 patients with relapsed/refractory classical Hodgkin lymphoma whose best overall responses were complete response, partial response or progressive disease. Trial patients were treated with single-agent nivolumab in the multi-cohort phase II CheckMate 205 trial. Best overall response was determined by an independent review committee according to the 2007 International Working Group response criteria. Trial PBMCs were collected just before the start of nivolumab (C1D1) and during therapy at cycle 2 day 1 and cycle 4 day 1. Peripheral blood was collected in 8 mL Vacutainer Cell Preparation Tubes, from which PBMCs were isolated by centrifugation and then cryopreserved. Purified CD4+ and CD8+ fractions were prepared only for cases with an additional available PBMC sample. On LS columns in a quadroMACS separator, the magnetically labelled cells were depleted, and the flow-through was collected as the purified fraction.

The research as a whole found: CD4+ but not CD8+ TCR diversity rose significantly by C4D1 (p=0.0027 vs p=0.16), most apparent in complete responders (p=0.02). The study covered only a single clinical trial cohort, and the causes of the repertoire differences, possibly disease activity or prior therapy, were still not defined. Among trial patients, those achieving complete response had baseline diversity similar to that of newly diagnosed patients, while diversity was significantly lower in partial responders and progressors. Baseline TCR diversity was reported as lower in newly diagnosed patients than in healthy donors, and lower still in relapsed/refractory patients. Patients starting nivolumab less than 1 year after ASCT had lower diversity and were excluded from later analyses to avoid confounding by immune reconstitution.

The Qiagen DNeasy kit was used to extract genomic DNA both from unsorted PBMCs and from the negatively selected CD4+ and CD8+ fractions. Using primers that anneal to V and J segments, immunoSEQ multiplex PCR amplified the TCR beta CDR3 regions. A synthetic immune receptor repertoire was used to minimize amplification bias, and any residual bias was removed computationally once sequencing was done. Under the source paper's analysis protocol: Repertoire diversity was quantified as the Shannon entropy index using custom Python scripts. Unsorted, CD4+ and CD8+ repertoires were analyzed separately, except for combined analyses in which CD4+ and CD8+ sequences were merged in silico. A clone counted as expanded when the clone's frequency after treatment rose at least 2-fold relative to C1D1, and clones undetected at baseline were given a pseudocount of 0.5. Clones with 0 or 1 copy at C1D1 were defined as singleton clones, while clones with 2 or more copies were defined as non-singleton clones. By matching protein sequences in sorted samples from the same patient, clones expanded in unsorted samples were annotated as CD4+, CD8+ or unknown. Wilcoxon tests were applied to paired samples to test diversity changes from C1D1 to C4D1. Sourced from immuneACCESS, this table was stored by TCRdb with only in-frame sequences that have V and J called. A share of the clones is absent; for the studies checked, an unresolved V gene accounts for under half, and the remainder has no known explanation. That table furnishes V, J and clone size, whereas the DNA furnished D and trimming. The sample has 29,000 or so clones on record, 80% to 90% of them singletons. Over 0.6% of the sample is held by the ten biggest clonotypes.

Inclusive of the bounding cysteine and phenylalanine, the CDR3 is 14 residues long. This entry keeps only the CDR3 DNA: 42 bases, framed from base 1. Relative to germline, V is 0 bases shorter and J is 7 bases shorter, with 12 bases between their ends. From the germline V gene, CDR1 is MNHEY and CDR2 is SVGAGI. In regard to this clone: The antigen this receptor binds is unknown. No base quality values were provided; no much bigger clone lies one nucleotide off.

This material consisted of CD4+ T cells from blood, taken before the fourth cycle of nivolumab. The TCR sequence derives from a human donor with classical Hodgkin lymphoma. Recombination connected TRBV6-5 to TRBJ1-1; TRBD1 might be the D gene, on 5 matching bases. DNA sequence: TGTGCCAGCAGTTACTCGACCAGGGATGGTGAAGCTTTCTTT. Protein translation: CASSYSTRDGEAFF.